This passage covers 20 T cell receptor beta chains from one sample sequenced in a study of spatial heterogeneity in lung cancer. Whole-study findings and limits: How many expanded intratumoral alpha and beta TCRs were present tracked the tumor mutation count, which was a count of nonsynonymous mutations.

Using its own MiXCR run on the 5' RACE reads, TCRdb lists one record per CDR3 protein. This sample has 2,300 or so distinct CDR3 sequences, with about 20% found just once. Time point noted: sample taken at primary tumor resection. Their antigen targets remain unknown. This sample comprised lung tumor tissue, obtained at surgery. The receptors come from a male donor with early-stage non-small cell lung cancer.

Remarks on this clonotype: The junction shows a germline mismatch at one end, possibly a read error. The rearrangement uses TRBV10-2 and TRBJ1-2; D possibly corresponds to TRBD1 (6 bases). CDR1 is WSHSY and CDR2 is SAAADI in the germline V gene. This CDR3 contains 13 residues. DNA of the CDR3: TGTGCCAGCAGTCAGGGGCCGGCATATGGCTACACCTTC. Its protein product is CASSQGPAYGYTF.

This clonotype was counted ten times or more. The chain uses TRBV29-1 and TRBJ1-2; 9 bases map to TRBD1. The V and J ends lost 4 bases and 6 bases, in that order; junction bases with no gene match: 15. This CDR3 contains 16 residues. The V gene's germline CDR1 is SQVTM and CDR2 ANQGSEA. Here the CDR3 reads CSVGRGDRAKSDGYTF. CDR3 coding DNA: TGCAGCGTTGGTCGCGGGGACAGGGCTAAATCTGATGGCTACACCTTC.

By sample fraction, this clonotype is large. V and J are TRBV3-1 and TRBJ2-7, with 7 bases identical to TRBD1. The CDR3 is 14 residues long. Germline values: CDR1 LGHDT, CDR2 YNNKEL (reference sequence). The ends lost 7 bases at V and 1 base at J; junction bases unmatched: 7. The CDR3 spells CASTARDRSYEQYF. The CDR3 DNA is TGTGCCAGCACCGCTAGGGACAGATCCTACGAGCAGTACTTC.

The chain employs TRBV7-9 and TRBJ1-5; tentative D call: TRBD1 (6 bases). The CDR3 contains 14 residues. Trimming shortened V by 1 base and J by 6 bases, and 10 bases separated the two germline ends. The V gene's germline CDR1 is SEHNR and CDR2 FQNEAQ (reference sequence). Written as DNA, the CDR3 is TGTGCCAGCAGCTTAGGGGGGGCAGCTCAGCCCCAGCATTTT. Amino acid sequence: CASSLGGAAQPQHF.

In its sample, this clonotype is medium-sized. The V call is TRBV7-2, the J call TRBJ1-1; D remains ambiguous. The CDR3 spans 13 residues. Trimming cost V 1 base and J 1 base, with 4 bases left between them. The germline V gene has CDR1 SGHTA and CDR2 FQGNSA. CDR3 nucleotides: TGTGCCAGCAGCTTAGGACAGAACACTGAAGCTTTCTTT. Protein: CASSLGQNTEAFF. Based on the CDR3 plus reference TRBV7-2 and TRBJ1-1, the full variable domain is GAGVSQSPSNKVTEKGKDVELRCDPISGHTALYWYRQSLGQGLEFLIYFQGNSAPDKSGLPSDRFSAERTGGSVSTLTIQRTQQEDSAVYLCASSLGQNTEAFFGQGTRLTVV.

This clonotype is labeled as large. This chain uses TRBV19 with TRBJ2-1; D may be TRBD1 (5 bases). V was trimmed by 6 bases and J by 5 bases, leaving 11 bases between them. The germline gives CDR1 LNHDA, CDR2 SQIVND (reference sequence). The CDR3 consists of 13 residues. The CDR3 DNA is TGTGCCAGTAGCAGATCCAGGGACAATGAGCAGTTCTTC. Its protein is CASSRSRDNEQFF. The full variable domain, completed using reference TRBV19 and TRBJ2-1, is DGGITQSPKYLFRKEGQNVTLSCEQNLNHDAMYWYRQDPGQGLRLIYYSQIVNDFQKGDIAEGYSVSREKKESFPLTVTSAQKNPTAFYLCASSRSRDNEQFFGPGTRLTVL.

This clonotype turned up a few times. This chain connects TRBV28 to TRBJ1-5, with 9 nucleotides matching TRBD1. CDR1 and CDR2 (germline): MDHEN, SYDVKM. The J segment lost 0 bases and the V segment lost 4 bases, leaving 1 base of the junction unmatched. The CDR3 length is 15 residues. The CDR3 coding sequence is TGTGCCAGCAGTTGGACAGGGGATAGCAATCAGCCCCAGCATTTT. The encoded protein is CASSWTGDSNQPQHF. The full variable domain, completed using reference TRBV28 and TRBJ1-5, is DVKVTQSSRYLVKRTGEKVFLECVQDMDHENMFWYRQDPGLGLRLIYFSYDVKMKEKGDIPEGYSVSREKKERFSLILESASTNQTSMYLCASSWTGDSNQPQHFGDGTRLSIL.

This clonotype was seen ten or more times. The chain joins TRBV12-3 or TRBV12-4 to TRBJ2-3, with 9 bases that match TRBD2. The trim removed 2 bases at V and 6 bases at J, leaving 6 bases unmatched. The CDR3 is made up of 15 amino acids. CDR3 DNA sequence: TGTGCCAGCAGTTTAAGGCTAGCGGGGCATGATACGCAGTATTTT. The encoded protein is CASSLRLAGHDTQYF.

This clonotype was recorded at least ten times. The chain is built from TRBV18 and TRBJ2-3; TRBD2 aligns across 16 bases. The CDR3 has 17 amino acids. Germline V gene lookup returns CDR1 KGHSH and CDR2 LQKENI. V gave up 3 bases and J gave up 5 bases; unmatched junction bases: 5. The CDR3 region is CASSPEGLAGGRDTQYF. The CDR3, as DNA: TGTGCCAGCTCACCGGAGGGACTAGCGGGGGGGAGAGATACGCAGTATTTT.

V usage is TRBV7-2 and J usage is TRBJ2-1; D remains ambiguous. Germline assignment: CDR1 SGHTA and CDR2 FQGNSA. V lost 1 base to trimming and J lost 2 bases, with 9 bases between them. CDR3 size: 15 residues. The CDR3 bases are TGTGCCAGCAGCTTAGGATATGGAGCCTACAATGAGCAGTTCTTC. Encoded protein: CASSLGYGAYNEQFF.

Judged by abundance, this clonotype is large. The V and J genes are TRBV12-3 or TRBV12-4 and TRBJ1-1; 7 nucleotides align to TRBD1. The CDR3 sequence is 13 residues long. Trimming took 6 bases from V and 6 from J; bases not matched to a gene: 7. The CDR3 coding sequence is TGTGCCAGCAGGCAGGGGGAGGGCGCTGAAGCTTTCTTT. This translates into CASRQGEGAEAFF.

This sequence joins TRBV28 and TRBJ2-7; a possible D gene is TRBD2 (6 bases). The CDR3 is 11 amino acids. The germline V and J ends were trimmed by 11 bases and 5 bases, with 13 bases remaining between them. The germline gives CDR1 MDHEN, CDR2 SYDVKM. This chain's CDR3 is CAGGDWDEQYF. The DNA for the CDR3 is TGTGCCGGCGGGGATTGGGACGAGCAGTACTTC.

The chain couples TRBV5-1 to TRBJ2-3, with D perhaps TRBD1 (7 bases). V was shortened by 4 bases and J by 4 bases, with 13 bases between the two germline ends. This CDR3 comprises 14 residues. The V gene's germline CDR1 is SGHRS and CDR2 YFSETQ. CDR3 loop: CASSPGGGPDTQYF. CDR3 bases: TGCGCCAGCAGCCCTGGAGGGGGCCCAGATACGCAGTATTTT.

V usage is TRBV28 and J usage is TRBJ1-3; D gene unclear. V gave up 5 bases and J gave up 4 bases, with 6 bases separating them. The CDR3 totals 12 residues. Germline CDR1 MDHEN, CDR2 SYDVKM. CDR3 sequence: CASSGPGNTIYF. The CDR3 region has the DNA TGTGCCAGCAGTGGACCGGGAAACACCATATATTTT.

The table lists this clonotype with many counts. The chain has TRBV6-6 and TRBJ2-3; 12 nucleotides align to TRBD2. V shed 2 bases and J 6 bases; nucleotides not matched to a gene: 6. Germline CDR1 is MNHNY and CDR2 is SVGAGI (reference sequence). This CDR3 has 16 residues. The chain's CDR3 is CASSYLAGGLKDTQYF. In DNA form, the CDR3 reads TGTGCCAGCAGTTACCTAGCGGGAGGGCTGAAGGATACGCAGTATTTT.

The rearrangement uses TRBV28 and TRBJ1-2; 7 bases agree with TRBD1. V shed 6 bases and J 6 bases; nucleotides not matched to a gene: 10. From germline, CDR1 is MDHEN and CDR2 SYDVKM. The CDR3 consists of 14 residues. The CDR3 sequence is CASSLRGLVDGYTF. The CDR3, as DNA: TGTGCCAGCAGCTTGAGGGGGCTGGTGGATGGCTACACCTTC.

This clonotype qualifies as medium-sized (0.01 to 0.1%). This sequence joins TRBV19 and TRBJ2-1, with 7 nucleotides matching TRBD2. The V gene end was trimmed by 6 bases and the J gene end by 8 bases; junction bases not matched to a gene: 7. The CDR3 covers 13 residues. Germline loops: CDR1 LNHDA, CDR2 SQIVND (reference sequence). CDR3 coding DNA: TGTGCCAGTAGCGGGAGGTCTACCGATGAGCAGTTCTTC. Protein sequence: CASSGRSTDEQFF.

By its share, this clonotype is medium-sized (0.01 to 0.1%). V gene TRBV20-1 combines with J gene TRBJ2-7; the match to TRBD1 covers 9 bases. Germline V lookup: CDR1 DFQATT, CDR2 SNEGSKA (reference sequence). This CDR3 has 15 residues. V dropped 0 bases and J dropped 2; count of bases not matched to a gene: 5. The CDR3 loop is CSARDLTGGPYEQYF. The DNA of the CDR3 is TGCAGTGCTAGAGATCTGACAGGGGGACCCTACGAGCAGTACTTC.

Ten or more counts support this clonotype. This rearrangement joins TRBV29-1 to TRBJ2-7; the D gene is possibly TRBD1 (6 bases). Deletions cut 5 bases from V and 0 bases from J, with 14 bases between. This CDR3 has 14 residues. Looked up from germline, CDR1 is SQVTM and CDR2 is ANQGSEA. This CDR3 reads CSVTDRTSSYEQYF. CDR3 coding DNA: TGCAGCGTTACCGACAGGACCAGCTCCTACGAGCAGTACTTC.

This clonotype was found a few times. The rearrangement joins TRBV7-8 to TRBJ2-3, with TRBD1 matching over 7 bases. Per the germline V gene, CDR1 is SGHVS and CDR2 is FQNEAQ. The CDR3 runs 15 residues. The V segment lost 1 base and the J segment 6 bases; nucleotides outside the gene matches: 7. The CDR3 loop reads CASSLGKTGRDTQYF. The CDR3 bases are TGTGCCAGCAGCTTAGGGAAGACAGGGCGGGATACGCAGTATTTT.